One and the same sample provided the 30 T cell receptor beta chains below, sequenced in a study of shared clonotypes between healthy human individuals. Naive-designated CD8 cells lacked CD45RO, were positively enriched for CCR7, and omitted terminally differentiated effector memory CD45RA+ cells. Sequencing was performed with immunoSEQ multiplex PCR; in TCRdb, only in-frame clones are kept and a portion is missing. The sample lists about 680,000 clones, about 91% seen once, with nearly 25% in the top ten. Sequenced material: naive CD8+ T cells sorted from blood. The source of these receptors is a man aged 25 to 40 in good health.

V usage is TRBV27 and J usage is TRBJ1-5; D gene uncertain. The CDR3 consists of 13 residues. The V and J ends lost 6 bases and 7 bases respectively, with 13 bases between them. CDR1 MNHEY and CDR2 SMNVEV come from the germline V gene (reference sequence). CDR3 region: CASSPTVKQPQHF. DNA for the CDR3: TGTGCCAGCAGCCCCACCGTCAAACAGCCCCAGCATTTT.

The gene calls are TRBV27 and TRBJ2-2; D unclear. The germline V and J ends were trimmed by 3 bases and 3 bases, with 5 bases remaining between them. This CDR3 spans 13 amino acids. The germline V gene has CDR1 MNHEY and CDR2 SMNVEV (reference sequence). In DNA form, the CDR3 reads TGTGCCAGCAGTTTTAAGCACACCGGGGAGCTGTTTTTT. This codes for CASSFKHTGELFF.

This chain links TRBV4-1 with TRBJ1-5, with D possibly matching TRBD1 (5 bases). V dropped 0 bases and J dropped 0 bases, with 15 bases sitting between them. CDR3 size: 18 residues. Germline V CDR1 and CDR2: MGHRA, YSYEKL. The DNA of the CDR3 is TGCGCCAGCAGCCAAGATGTTGGACACCCTCTTAGCAATCAGCCCCAGCATTTT. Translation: CASSQDVGHPLSNQPQHF.

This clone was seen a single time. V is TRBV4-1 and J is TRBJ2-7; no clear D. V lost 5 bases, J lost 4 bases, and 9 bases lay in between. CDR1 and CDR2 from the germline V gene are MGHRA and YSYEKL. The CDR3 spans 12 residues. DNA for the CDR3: TGCGCCAGCAGCGAGGCCGGGTACGAGCAGTACTTC. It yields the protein CASSEAGYEQYF.

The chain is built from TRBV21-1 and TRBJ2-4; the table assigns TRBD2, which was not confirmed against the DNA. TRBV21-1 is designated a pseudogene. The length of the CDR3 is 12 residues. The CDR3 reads CASSKDRNIQYF. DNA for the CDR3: TGTGCCAGCAGCAAAGATAGAAACATTCAGTACTTC.

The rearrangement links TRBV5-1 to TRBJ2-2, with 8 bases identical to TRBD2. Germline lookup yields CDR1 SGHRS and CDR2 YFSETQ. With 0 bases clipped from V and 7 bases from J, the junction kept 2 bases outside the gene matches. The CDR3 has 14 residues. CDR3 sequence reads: CASSLVSGNGELFF. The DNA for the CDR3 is TGCGCCAGCAGCTTGGTTAGCGGGAACGGGGAGCTGTTTTTT. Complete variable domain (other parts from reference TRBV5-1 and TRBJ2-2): KAGVTQTPRYLIKTRGQQVTLSCSPISGHRSVSWYQQTPGQGLQFLFEYFSETQRNKGNFPGRFSGRQFSNSRSEMNVSTLELGDSALYLCASSLVSGNGELFFGEGSRLTVL.

The CDR3 DNA sequence: TGCAGCGGTGGGACTAGCGGAGAGACCCAGTACTTC. Translated, it gives CSGGTSGETQYF. V usage is TRBV29-1 and J usage is TRBJ2-5, with TRBD2 identical over 11 bases. Unmatched junction bases numbered 2, after V lost 7 bases and J lost 4 bases. Per germline, CDR1 SQVTM and CDR2 ANQGSEA. The CDR3 loop spans 12 amino acids.

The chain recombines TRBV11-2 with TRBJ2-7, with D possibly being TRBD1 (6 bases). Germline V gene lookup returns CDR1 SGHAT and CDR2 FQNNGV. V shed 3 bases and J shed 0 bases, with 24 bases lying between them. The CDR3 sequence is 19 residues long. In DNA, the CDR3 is TGTGCCAGCAGCTTCCCTCGACAGGTTCAAAGCCGGAGCTCCTACGAGCAGTACTTC. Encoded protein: CASSFPRQVQSRSSYEQYF.

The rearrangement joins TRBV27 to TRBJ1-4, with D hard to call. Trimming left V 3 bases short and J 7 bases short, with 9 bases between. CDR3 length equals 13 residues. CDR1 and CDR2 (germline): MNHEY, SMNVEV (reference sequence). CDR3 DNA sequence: TGTGCCAGCAGTTTGATCCCGGGTGAAAAACTGTTTTTT. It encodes CASSLIPGEKLFF.

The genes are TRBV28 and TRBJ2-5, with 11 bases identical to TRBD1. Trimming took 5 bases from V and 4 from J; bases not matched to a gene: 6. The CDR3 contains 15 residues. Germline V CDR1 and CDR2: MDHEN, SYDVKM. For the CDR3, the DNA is TGTGCCAGCAGTCCGCGGACAGGGGGCGGAGAGACCCAGTACTTC. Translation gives CASSPRTGGGETQYF.

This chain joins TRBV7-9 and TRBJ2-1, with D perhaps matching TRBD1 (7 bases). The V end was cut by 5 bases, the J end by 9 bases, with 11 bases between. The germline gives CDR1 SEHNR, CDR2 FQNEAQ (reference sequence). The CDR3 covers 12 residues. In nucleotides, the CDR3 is TGTGCCAGCAGCACCCAGGGGGGTGAGCAGTTCTTC. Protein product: CASSTQGGEQFF.

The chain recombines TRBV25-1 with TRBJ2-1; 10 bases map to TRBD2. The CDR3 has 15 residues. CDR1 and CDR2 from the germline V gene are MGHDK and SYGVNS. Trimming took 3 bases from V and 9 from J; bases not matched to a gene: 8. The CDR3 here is CASSDPSGSLGEQFF. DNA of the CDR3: TGTGCCAGCAGTGATCCTAGCGGGAGTTTGGGTGAGCAGTTCTTC. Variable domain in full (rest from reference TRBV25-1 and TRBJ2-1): EADIYQTPRYLVIGTGKKITLECSQTMGHDKMYWYQQDPGMELHLIHYSYGVNSTEKGDLSSESTVSRIRTEHFPLTLESARPSHTSQYLCASSDPSGSLGEQFFGPGTRLTVL.

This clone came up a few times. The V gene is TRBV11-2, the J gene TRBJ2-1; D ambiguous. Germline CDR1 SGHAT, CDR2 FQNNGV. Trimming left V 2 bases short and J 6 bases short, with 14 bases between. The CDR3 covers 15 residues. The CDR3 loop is CASSLFAALGNEQFF. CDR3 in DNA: TGTGCCAGCAGCTTATTCGCAGCCTTGGGCAATGAGCAGTTCTTC.

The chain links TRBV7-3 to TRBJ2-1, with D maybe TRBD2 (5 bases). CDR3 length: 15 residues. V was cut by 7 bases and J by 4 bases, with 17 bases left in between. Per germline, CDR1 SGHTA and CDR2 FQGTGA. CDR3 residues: CASTPEVASYNEQFF. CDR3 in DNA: TGTGCCAGCACCCCCGAGGTAGCGAGTTACAATGAGCAGTTCTTC.

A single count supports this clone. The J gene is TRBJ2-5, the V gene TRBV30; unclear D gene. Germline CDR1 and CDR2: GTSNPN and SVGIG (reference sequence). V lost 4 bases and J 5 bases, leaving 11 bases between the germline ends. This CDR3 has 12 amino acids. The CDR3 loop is CAWTRLGETQYF. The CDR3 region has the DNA TGTGCCTGGACACGACTTGGCGAGACCCAGTACTTC.

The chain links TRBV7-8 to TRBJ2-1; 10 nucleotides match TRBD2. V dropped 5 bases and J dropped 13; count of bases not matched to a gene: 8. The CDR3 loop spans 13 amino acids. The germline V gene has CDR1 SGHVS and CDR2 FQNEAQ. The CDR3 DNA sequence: TGTGCCAGCAGCCTCGGACTAGCGGAGCAACAGTTCTTC. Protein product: CASSLGLAEQQFF.

The CDR3 loop reads CASSFGEEKLFF. Here the CDR3 DNA reads TGTGCCAGCAGCTTTGGTGAGGAAAAACTGTTTTTT. The chain is built from TRBV11-2 and TRBJ1-4; D is undetermined. Trimming cost V 3 bases and J 8 bases, with 7 bases left between them. CDR3 length equals 12 residues. The V gene's germline CDR1 is SGHAT and CDR2 FQNNGV. The full variable domain, completed using reference TRBV11-2 and TRBJ1-4, is EAGVAQSPRYKIIEKRQSVAFWCNPISGHATLYWYQQILGQGPKLLIQFQNNGVVDDSQLPKDRFSAERLKGVDSTLKIQPAKLEDSAVYLCASSFGEEKLFFGSGTQLSVL.

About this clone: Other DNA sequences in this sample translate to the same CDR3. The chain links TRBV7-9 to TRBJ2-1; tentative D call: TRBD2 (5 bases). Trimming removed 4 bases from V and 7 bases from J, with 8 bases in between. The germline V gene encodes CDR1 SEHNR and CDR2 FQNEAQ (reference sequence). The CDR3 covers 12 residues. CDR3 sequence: CASSSLANEQFF. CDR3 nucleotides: TGTGCCAGCAGCTCTTTAGCGAATGAGCAGTTCTTC.

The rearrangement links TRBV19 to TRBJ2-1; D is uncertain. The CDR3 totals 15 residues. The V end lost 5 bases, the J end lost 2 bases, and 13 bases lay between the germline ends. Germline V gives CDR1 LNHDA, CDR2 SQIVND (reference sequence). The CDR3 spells CASSAYPRTYNEQFF. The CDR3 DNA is TGTGCCAGTAGTGCCTACCCTAGAACCTACAATGAGCAGTTCTTC.

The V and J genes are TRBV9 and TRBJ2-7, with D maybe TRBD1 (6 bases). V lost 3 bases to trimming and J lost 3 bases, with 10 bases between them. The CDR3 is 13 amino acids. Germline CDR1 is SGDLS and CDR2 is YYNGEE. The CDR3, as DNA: TGTGCCAGCAGCGCAGGGGATTTCTACGAGCAGTACTTC. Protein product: CASSAGDFYEQYF.

The CDR3 nucleotides read TGTGCCAGCAGCTTAGACTTGACAGGGATGCCTACTACTGAAGCTTTCTTT. Amino acid sequence: CASSLDLTGMPTTEAFF. This sequence joins TRBV7-9 and TRBJ1-1; TRBD1 aligns across 7 bases. The V and J ends lost 1 base and 5 bases, in that order; junction bases with no gene match: 13. This CDR3 has 17 amino acids. The V gene's germline CDR1 is SEHNR and CDR2 FQNEAQ (reference sequence).

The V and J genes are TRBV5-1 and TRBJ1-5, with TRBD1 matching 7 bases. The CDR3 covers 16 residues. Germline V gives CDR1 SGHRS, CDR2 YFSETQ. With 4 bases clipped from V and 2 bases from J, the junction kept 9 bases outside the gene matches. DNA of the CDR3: TGCGCCAGCAGCCCTGGGGCCCAGGGGGGCAATCAGCCCCAGCATTTT. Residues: CASSPGAQGGNQPQHF.

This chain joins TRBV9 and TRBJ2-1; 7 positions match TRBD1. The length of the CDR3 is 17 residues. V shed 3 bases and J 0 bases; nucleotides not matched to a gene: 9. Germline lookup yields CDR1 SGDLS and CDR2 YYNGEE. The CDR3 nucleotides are TGTGCCAGCAGCGGGGGACGACAGGGAAGCTCCTACAATGAGCAGTTCTTC. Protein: CASSGGRQGSSYNEQFF.

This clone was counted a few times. CDR3 nucleotide sequence: TGTGCCAGCAGTGAGGCAGAAGGGGGGGCCCAGCATTTT. This translates into CASSEAEGGAQHF. This chain links TRBV2 with TRBJ1-5; tentatively, D is TRBD1 (6 bases). Germline CDR1 and CDR2: SNHLY and FYNNEI. The V end was cut by 3 bases, the J end by 11 bases, with 14 bases between. The CDR3 runs 13 residues.

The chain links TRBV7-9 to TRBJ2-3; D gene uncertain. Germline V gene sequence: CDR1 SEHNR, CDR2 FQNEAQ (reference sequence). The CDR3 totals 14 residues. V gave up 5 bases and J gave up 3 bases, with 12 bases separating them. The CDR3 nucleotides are TGTGCCAGCAGCAATCTAATCGGGACAGATACGCAGTATTTT. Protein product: CASSNLIGTDTQYF.

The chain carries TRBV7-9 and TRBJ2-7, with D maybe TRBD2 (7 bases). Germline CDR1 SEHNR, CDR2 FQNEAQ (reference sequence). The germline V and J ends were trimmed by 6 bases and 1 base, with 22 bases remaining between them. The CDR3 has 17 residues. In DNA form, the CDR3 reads TGTGCCAGCAGTCCAACACAGGGAGGGCAGGGGTCCTACGAGCAGTACTTC. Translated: CASSPTQGGQGSYEQYF.

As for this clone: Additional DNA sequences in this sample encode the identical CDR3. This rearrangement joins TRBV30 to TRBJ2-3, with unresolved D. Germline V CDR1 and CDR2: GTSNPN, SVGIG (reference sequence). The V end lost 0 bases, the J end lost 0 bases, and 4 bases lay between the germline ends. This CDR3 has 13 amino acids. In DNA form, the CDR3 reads TGTGCCTGGAGTGTAGACAGCACAGATACGCAGTATTTT. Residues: CAWSVDSTDTQYF.

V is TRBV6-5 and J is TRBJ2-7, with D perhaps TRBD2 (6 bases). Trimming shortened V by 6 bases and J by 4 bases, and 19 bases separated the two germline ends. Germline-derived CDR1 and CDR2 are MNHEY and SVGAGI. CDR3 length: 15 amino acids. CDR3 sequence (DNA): TGTGCCAGCAGAAAGGATCTGTTCGGGGGATACGAGCAGTACTTC. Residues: CASRKDLFGGYEQYF.

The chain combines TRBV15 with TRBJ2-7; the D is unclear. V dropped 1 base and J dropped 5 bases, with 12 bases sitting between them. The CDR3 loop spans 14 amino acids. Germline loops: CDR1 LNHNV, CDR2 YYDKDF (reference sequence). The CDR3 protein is CATSRAGSTHEQYF. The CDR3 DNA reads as TGTGCCACCAGCAGAGCGGGTTCGACCCACGAGCAGTACTTC. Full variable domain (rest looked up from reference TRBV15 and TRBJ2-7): DAMVIQNPRYQVTQFGKPVTLSCSQTLNHNVMYWYQQKSSQAPKLLFHYYDKDFNNEADTPDNFQSRRPNTSFCFLDIRSPGLGDTAMYLCATSRAGSTHEQYFGPGTRLTVT.

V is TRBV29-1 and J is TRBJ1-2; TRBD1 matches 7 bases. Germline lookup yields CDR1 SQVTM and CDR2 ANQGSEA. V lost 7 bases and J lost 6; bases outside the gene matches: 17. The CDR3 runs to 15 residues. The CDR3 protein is CSAAPSDREIDGYTF. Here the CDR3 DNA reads TGCAGCGCCGCCCCCTCCGACAGGGAGATCGATGGCTACACCTTC.